A selection of T cell receptor beta chains follows, all from one sample in a study of blood T cell repertoires in COVID-19. Repertoires were generated with immunoSEQ multiplex PCR, while TCRdb's copy carries only in-frame clones and drops some. The profile covers approximately 92,000 clones, with 82% appearing a single time and around 18% taken by the ten largest. Sequenced sample: peripheral blood. Source of these receptors: a man of 80 years or more with acute or convalescent COVID-19. The CDR3 runs from the conserved cysteine through the conserved F or W. The D gene is left open where the match is weak. Some rows have no size entry. The others give once, few or many, or a class for an expanded clone.

clone size: once; V gene: TRBV3-1/TRBV3-2; J gene: TRBJ2-3; CDR3 length: 15; D gene: TRBD2; CDR3 DNA: TGTGCCAGCAGCCGGACTAGAAGTTACGCAGATACGCAGTATTTT; CDR3 protein: CASSRTRSYADTQYF
clone size: few; V gene: TRBV12-3/TRBV12-4; J gene: TRBJ1-2; CDR3 length: 13; D gene: NA; CDR3 DNA: TGTGCCAGCAGTTCTAGACGGACAGATGGCTACACCTTC; CDR3 protein: CASSSRRTDGYTF
clone size: NA; V gene: TRBV7-2; J gene: TRBJ2-2; CDR3 length: 15; D gene: NA; CDR3 DNA: TGTGCCAGCAGCTTACTCGGGGATAACACCGGGGAGCTGTTTTTT; CDR3 protein: CASSLLGDNTGELFF
clone size: NA; V gene: TRBV15; J gene: TRBJ1-4; CDR3 length: 14; D gene: NA; CDR3 DNA: TGTGCCACCAGTCCCAGCGCAACTAATGAAAAACTGTTTTTT; CDR3 protein: CATSPSATNEKLFF
clone size: NA; V gene: TRBV10-1; J gene: TRBJ1-1; CDR3 length: 14; D gene: NA; CDR3 DNA: TGCGCCAGCAGTGAGTCTGGGGGGGTCACTGAAGCTTTCTTT; CDR3 protein: CASSESGGVTEAFF
clone size: NA; V gene: TRBV2; J gene: TRBJ1-2; CDR3 length: 13; D gene: TRBD1; CDR3 DNA: TGTGCCAGCAGCGAGACAGGGAGAAGCGGCTACACCTTC; CDR3 protein: CASSETGRSGYTF
clone size: once; V gene: TRBV7-8; J gene: TRBJ2-7; CDR3 length: 16; D gene: NA; CDR3 DNA: TGTGCCAGCAGTTCCCAGTCTAGCGTCGCGACCTACGAGCAGTACTTC; CDR3 protein: CASSSQSSVATYEQYF
clone size: NA; V gene: TRBV19; J gene: TRBJ1-2; CDR3 length: 15; D gene: NA; CDR3 DNA: TGTGCCAGTAGTCATCTACAGGGCCCTCTTTTTGGCTACACCTTC; CDR3 protein: CASSHLQGPLFGYTF
clone size: NA; V gene: TRBV9; J gene: TRBJ2-2; CDR3 length: 17; D gene: TRBD2; CDR3 DNA: TGTGCCAGCAGCACCCGCCCTAGCGGGGTGGGGACCGGGGAGCTGTTTTTT; CDR3 protein: CASSTRPSGVGTGELFF
clone size: NA; V gene: TRBV30; J gene: TRBJ2-1; CDR3 length: 13; D gene: NA; CDR3 DNA: TGTGCCTTTGCGAGACAGCCCTACAATGAGCAGTTCTTC; CDR3 protein: CAFARQPYNEQFF
clone size: NA; V gene: TRBV19; J gene: TRBJ1-5; CDR3 length: 14; D gene: TRBD1; CDR3 DNA: TGTGCCAGTAGTGGGACAGGGGGCAATCAGCCCCAGCATTTT; CDR3 protein: CASSGTGGNQPQHF
clone size: NA; V gene: TRBV4-2; J gene: TRBJ2-7; CDR3 length: 15; D gene: NA; CDR3 DNA: TGTGCCAGCAGCCAAGGGGCCTTCCAGGGGTCCGAGCAGTACTTC; CDR3 protein: CASSQGAFQGSEQYF
clone size: NA; V gene: TRBV7-2; J gene: TRBJ2-5; CDR3 length: 14; D gene: NA; CDR3 DNA: TGTGCCAGCAGCAGGGGGGGCGTAGTCGAGACCCAGTACTTC; CDR3 protein: CASSRGGVVETQYF
clone size: once; V gene: TRBV6-5; J gene: TRBJ2-3; CDR3 length: 16; D gene: TRBD1; CDR3 DNA: TGTGCCAGCAGTTACCAACAGGGGATAGGCACAGATACGCAGTATTTT; CDR3 protein: CASSYQQGIGTDTQYF
clone size: few; V gene: TRBV5-4; J gene: TRBJ1-2; CDR3 length: 14; D gene: TRBD1; CDR3 DNA: TGTGCCAGCAGCTTACAGGGACAGCACTATGGCTACACCTTC; CDR3 protein: CASSLQGQHYGYTF
clone size: NA; V gene: TRBV28; J gene: TRBJ1-2; CDR3 length: 15; D gene: NA; CDR3 DNA: TGTGCCAGCAGCCTCCCTAGGTCGGGTAACTATGGCTACACCTTC; CDR3 protein: CASSLPRSGNYGYTF
clone size: NA; V gene: TRBV2; J gene: TRBJ1-1; CDR3 length: 14; D gene: NA; CDR3 DNA: TGTGCCAGCACCCTCCAAGCTTTGAACACTGAAGCTTTCTTT; CDR3 protein: CASTLQALNTEAFF
clone size: NA; V gene: TRBV25-1; J gene: TRBJ1-2; CDR3 length: 16; D gene: NA; CDR3 DNA: TGTGCCAGCATGGGGCCAGGGCTATCCAACGTGGGCGGCTACACCTTC; CDR3 protein: CASMGPGLSNVGGYTF
clone size: NA; V gene: TRBV9; J gene: TRBJ2-7; CDR3 length: 13; D gene: TRBD1; CDR3 DNA: TGTGCCAGCAGCGCCGGGACAGGGAGCGAGCAGTACTTC; CDR3 protein: CASSAGTGSEQYF
clone size: NA; V gene: TRBV5-1; J gene: TRBJ1-1; CDR3 length: 15; D gene: NA; CDR3 DNA: TGCGCCAGCAGCTTGGTGCCAGGCCCGGACACTGAAGCTTTCTTT; CDR3 protein: CASSLVPGPDTEAFF
clone size: NA; V gene: TRBV7-2; J gene: TRBJ1-1; CDR3 length: 15; D gene: NA; CDR3 DNA: TGTGCCAGCAGCTTAGTTGCCGGACAGCGGACTGAAGCTTTCTTT; CDR3 protein: CASSLVAGQRTEAFF
clone size: NA; V gene: TRBV9; J gene: TRBJ1-5; CDR3 length: 17; D gene: TRBD1; CDR3 DNA: TGTGCCAGCAGCGTAGAGAACCCGGGACAGGATAATCAGCCCCAGCATTTT; CDR3 protein: CASSVENPGQDNQPQHF
clone size: NA; V gene: TRBV30; J gene: TRBJ2-7; CDR3 length: 14; D gene: TRBD1; CDR3 DNA: TGTGCCTGGAGTCCAGGGGACAGGGTCTACGAGCAGTACTTC; CDR3 protein: CAWSPGDRVYEQYF
clone size: once; V gene: TRBV28; J gene: TRBJ1-1; CDR3 length: 11; D gene: NA; CDR3 DNA: TGTGCCTCGACAGGTCACACTGAAGCTTTCTTT; CDR3 protein: CASTGHTEAFF
clone size: NA; V gene: TRBV30; J gene: TRBJ2-7; CDR3 length: 13; D gene: NA; CDR3 DNA: TGTGCCTGGAGCCAGACAGGACTCTACGAGCAGTACTTC; CDR3 protein: CAWSQTGLYEQYF
clone size: NA; V gene: TRBV30; J gene: TRBJ2-1; CDR3 length: 12; D gene: TRBD2; CDR3 DNA: TGTGCCTGGAGTGTCCAGCGGGGGGAGCAGTTCTTC; CDR3 protein: CAWSVQRGEQFF
clone size: NA; V gene: TRBV4-1; J gene: TRBJ2-5; CDR3 length: 19; D gene: TRBD1; CDR3 DNA: TGCGCCAGCAGCCAAGATAGGCTATTAGGACAGGGGGCGAAAGAGACCCAGTACTTC; CDR3 protein: CASSQDRLLGQGAKETQYF
clone size: NA; V gene: TRBV11-2; J gene: TRBJ2-5; CDR3 length: 15; D gene: NA; CDR3 DNA: TGTGCCAGCAGCTTAGATGGTGGCGGAATAGAGACCCAGTACTTC; CDR3 protein: CASSLDGGGIETQYF
clone size: few; V gene: TRBV18; J gene: TRBJ1-2; CDR3 length: 12; D gene: TRBD1; CDR3 DNA: TGTGCCAGCTCTCTCGACAGGGGAAATCCCCTATTC; CDR3 protein: CASSLDRGNPLF
clone size: NA; V gene: TRBV3-1/TRBV3-2; J gene: TRBJ1-5; CDR3 length: 14; D gene: NA; CDR3 DNA: TGTGCCAGCAGCCAAGATCGGACAGTTCAGCCCCAGCATTTT; CDR3 protein: CASSQDRTVQPQHF
clone size: NA; V gene: TRBV21-1; J gene: TRBJ2-7; CDR3 length: 14; D gene: NA; CDR3 DNA: TGTGCCAGCAGGGCGGTAGGGACAGCAGGCGAGCAGTACTTC; CDR3 protein: CASRAVGTAGEQYF
clone size: NA; V gene: TRBV11-2; J gene: TRBJ1-2; CDR3 length: 15; D gene: NA; CDR3 DNA: TGTGCCAGCAGCCCTCAGGGCAGCAATACTTATGGCTACACCTTC; CDR3 protein: CASSPQGSNTYGYTF
clone size: NA; V gene: TRBV9; J gene: TRBJ1-2; CDR3 length: 15; D gene: TRBD1; CDR3 DNA: TGTGCCAGCAGCGTAGTTCAAGGGGGCGGCTATGGCTACACCTTC; CDR3 protein: CASSVVQGGGYGYTF
clone size: NA; V gene: TRBV19; J gene: TRBJ1-5; CDR3 length: 13; D gene: NA; CDR3 DNA: TGTGCCAGTACCCCCAGGGGAAGTCAGCCCCAGCATTTT; CDR3 protein: CASTPRGSQPQHF
clone size: NA; V gene: TRBV18; J gene: TRBJ2-7; CDR3 length: 15; D gene: TRBD1; CDR3 DNA: TGTGCCAGCTCATCCCGGGACAGCCACCTCTACGAGCAGTACTTC; CDR3 protein: CASSSRDSHLYEQYF
clone size: few; V gene: TRBV5-1; J gene: TRBJ1-5; CDR3 length: 15; D gene: NA; CDR3 DNA: TGCGCCAGCAGCCCTATCCCAGGGGAGCATCAGCCCCAGCATTTT; CDR3 protein: CASSPIPGEHQPQHF
clone size: NA; V gene: TRBV27; J gene: TRBJ2-6; CDR3 length: 18; D gene: TRBD2; CDR3 DNA: TGTGCCAGCACGTCCGACACGGGGGGGAGCTCTGGGGCCAACGTCCTGACTTTC; CDR3 protein: CASTSDTGGSSGANVLTF
clone size: NA; V gene: TRBV6-6; J gene: TRBJ1-1; CDR3 length: 16; D gene: TRBD1; CDR3 DNA: TGTGCCAGCAGTCGACGGACAGGGGGCGTGAACACTGAAGCTTTCTTT; CDR3 protein: CASSRRTGGVNTEAFF
clone size: NA; V gene: TRBV15; J gene: TRBJ2-3; CDR3 length: 13; D gene: NA; CDR3 DNA: TGTGCCACCAGCAGACAGGAGGGGGCAAGTAAATATTTT; CDR3 protein: CATSRQEGASKYF
clone size: few; V gene: TRBV15; J gene: TRBJ1-5; CDR3 length: 15; D gene: NA; CDR3 DNA: TGTGCCACCAGCAGAGTCGGGGTTACTAATCAGCCCCAGCATTTT; CDR3 protein: CATSRVGVTNQPQHF
clone size: NA; V gene: TRBV5-5; J gene: TRBJ1-1; CDR3 length: 14; D gene: NA; CDR3 DNA: TGTGCCAGCAGCTTGTTACAGAAGAACACTGAAGCTTTCTTT; CDR3 protein: CASSLLQKNTEAFF